This T cell receptor (beta chain) derives from a study of blood T cells in healthy people across ages. Together with a sample-barcoded 5' primer, a J-beta primer mix was included in a second PCR lasting about 7 to 11 cycles. Each CDR3 protein gets one entry after TCRdb re-called the 5' RACE reads with MiXCR. The table has about 930,000 distinct CDR3 sequences, 25% to 35% seen once. The table lists this clonotype with many counts. The same data also went into a second study, on T cells of mothers and their children.

The sequenced sample consisted of blood. The source of this sequence is a woman aged 40 to 49 in good health.

CDR3 coding DNA: TGTGCCAGCAGCCCTACAGGGGGATACTATGGCTACACCTTC. It is translated as CASSPTGGYYGYTF. This chain connects TRBV7-3 to TRBJ1-2; 8 nucleotides agree with TRBD1. The germline V gene encodes CDR1 SGHTA and CDR2 FQGTGA. With 5 bases clipped from V and 3 bases from J, the junction kept 5 bases outside the gene matches. This CDR3 contains 14 residues.